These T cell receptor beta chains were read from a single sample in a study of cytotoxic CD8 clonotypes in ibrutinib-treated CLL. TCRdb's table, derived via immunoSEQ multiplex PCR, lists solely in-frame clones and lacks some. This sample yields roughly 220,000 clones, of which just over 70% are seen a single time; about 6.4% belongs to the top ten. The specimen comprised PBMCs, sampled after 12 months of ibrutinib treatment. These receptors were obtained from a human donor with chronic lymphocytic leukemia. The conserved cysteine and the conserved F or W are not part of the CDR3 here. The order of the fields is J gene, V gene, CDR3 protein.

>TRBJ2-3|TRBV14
ASSPDLITDTQY
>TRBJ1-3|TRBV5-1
ASSLGPQASGNTIY
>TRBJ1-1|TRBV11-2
ASSLSTARAF
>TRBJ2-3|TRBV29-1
SVEVSGFTDTQY
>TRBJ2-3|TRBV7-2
ASSSGLTGRDTQY
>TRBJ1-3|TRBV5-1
ASSPGGQFVRNTIY
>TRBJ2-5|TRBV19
ASRADRGAGETQY
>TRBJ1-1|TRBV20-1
SARANTEAF
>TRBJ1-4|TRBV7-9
ASSLRDMLNEKLF
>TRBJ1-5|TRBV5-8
ASSLLRNQPQH
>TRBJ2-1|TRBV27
ATKSIVGRTYNEQF
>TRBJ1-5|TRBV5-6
ASSWERGQPQH
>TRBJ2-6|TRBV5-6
ASFRDSGANVLT
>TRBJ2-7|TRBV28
ASSITGSGYEQY
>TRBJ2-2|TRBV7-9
ASSLQASVGWELF
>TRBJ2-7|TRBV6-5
ASSSGTGLHEQY
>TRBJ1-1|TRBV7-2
ASSFHRGVAF
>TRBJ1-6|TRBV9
ASSVASGGNSPLH
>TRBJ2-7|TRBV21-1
ASSARQGGSEQY
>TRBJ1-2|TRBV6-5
ASSYRPDRPYGYT
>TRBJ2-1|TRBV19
ATSAGPRDNEQF
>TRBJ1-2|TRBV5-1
ASSLESGYT